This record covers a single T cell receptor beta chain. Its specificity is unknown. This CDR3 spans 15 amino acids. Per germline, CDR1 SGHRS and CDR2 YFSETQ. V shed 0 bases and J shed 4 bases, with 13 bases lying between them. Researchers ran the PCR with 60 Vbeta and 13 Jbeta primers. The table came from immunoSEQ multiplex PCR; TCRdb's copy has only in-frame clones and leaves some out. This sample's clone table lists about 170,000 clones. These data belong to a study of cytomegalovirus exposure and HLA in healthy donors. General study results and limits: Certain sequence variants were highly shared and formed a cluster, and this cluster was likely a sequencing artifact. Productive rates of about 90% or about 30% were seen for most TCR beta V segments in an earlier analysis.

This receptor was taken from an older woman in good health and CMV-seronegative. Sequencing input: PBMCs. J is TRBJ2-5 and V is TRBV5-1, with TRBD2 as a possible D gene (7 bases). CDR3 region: CASSLAGGLIETQYF. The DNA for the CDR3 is TGCGCCAGCAGCTTGGCCGGGGGGCTAATAGAGACCCAGTACTTC.